Given below is one T cell receptor (beta chain) in context. Antigen unknown. Used for each TCR library was 3,000 to 3,500 ng of total RNA. TCRdb reprocessed the 5' RACE reads and keeps a single row for each CDR3 protein, giving no DNA. The listing contains over 150,000 distinct CDR3 sequences. The CDR3 loop spans 16 amino acids. The germline V gene encodes CDR1 SQVTM and CDR2 ANQGSEA. The entry originates in a study of monozygotic twins with inflammatory bowel disease. Study results and caveats: Researchers were unable to tell different T cell subtypes apart.

Sequenced material: blood. V usage is TRBV29-1 and J usage is TRBJ1-5. This TCR came from a human donor with ulcerative colitis or Crohn's disease, or a healthy co-twin of an affected twin (not recorded which). CDR3 sequence reads: CSVLAGTQGPNQPQHF.